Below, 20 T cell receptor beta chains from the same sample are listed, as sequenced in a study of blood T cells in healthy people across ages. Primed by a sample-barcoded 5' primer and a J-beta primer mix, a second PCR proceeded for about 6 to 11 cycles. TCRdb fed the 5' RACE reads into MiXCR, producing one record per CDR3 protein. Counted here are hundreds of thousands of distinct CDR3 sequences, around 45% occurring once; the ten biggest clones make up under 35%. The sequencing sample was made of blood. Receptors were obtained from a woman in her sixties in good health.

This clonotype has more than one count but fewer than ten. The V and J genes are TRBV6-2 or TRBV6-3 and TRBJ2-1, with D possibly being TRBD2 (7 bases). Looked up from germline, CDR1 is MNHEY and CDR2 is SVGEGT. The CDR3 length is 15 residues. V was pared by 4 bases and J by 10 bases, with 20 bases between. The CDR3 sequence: CASSLGGGPTEEQFF. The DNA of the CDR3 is TGTGCCAGCAGTTTAGGGGGAGGGCCTACTGAAGAGCAGTTCTTC.

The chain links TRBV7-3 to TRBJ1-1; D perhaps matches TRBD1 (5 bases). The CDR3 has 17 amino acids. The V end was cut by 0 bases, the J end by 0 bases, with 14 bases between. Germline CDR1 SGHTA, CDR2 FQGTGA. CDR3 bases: TGTGCCAGCAGCTTAACGGGGGGTCCCGCTCTGAACACTGAAGCTTTCTTT. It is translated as CASSLTGGPALNTEAFF.

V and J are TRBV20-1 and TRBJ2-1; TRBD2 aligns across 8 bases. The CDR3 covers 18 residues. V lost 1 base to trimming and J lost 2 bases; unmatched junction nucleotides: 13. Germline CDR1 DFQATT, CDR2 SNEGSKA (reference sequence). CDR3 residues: CSARVPNAGGGTYNEQFF. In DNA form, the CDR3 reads TGCAGTGCTAGAGTACCTAACGCGGGAGGAGGGACCTACAATGAGCAGTTCTTC.

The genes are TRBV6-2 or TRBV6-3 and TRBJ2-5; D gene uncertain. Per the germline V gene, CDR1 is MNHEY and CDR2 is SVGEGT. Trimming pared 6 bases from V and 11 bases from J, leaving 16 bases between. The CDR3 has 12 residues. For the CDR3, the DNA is TGTGCCAGCAGCGACTTTGGGTATGAGCAGTACTTC. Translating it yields CASSDFGYEQYF.

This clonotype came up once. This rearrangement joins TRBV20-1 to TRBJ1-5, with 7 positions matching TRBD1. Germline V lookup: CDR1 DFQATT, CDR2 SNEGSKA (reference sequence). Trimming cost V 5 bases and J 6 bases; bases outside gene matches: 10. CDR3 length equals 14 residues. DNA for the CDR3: TGCAGTGCTCGGGACAGCGGGGGTAGTCAGCCCCAGCATTTT. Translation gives CSARDSGGSQPQHF.

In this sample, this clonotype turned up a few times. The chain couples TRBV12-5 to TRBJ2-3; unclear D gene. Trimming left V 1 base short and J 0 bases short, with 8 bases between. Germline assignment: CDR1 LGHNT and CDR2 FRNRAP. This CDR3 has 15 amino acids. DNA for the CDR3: TGTGCTAGTGGTTTGGGGAGTTGGAGCACAGATACGCAGTATTTT. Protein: CASGLGSWSTDTQYF.

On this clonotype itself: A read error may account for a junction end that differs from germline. The CDR3 loop is CANSPLAGEWVEQFF. CDR3 DNA sequence: TGTGCCAACTCACCATTAGCGGGAGAATGGGTTGAGCAGTTCTTC. The chain has TRBV18 and TRBJ2-1; 9 bases match TRBD2. CDR1 is KGHSH and CDR2 is LQKENI in the germline V gene. The CDR3 runs 15 residues.

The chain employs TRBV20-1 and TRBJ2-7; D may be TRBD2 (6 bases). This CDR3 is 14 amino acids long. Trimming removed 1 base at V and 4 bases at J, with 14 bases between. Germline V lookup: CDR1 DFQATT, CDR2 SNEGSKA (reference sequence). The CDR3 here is CSARGRENRYEQYF. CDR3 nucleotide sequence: TGCAGTGCTAGAGGACGGGAGAATCGATACGAGCAGTACTTC.

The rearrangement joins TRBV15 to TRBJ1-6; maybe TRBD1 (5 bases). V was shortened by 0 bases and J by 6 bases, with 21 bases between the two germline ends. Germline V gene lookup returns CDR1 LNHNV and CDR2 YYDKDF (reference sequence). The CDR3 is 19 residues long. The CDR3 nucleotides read TGTGCCACCAGCAGAGATCTAGGGACCCATAGAGGTGGTAATTCACCCCTCCACTTT. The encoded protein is CATSRDLGTHRGGNSPLHF.

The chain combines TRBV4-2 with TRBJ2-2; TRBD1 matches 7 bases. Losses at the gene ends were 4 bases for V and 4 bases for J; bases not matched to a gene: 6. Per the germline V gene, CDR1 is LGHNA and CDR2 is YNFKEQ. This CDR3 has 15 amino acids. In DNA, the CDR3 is TGTGCCAGCAGCCCCTCGGGACAGTCCACCGGGGAGCTGTTTTTT. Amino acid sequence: CASSPSGQSTGELFF.

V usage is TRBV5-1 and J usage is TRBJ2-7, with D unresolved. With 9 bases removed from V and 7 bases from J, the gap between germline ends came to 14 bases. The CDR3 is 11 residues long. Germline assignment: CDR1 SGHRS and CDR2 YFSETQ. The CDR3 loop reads CATSSEGEQYF. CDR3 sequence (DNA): TGCGCCACCTCTAGTGAAGGGGAGCAGTACTTC.

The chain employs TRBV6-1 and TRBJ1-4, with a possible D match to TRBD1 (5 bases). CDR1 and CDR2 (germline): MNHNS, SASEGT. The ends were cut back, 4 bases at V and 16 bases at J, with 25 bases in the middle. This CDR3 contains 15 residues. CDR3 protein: CASSGLRATGAQSFF. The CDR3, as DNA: TGTGCCAGCAGTGGCTTACGGGCTACAGGCGCTCAATCGTTTTTT.

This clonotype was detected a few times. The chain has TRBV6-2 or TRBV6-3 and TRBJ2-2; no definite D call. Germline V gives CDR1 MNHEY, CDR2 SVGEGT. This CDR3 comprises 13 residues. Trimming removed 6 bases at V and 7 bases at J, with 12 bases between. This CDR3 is CASSLLSIGELFF. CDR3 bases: TGTGCCAGCAGCCTACTATCCATCGGGGAGCTGTTTTTT.

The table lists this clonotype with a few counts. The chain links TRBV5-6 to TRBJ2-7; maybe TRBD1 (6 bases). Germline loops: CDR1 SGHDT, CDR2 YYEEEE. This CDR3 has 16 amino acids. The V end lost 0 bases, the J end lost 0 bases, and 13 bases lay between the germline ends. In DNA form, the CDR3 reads TGTGCCAGCAGCTTGGTGGGGACATTTGTCTCCTACGAGCAGTACTTC. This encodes CASSLVGTFVSYEQYF.

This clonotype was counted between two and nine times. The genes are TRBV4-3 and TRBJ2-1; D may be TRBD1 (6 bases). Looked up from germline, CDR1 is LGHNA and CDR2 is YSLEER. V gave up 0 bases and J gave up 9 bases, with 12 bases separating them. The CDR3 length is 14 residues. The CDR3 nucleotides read TGCGCCAGCAGCCAAGATGCAGGGGTGCGTGAGCAGTTCTTC. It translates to CASSQDAGVREQFF.

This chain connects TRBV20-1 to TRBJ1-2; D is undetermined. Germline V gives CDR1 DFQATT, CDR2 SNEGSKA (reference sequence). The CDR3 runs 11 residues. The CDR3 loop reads CIVPQTGGYTF. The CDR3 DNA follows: TGCATTGTTCCCCAGACGGGTGGCTACACCTTC.

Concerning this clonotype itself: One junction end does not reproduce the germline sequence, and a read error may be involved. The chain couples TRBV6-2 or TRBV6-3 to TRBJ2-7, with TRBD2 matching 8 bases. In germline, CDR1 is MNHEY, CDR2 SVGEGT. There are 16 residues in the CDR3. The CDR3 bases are TGTGCCGGCAGTTGGGCGGAGCGGGAGTCCTACAATGAGCAGTACTTC. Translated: CAGSWAERESYNEQYF.

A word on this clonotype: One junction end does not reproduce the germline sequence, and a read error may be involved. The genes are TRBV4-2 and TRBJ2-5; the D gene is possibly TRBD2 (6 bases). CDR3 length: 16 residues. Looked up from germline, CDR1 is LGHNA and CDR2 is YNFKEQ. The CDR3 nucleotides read TGTGTCAGCAGGACTACGGGGAGGCTCTATCAAGAGACCCAGTACTTC. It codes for CVSRTTGRLYQETQYF.

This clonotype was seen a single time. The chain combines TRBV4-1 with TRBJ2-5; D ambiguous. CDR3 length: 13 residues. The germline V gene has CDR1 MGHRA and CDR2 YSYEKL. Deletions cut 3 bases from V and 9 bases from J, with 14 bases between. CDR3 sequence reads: CASSQLPQWAQYF. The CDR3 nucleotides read TGCGCCAGCAGCCAGCTACCCCAATGGGCCCAGTACTTC.

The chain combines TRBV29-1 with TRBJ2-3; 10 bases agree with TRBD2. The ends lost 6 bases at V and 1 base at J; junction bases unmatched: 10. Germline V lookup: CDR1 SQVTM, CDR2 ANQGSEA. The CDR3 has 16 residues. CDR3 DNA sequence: TGCAGCGTATTCTCTAGCGGGAGAGCGGGCACAGATACGCAGTATTTT. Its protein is CSVFSSGRAGTDTQYF.